A selection of T cell receptor beta chains follows, all from one sample in a study of blood T cells in healthy people across ages. TCRdb analysed the 5' RACE reads with MiXCR anew, one entry per CDR3 protein. The sample holds around 1,500,000 distinct CDR3 sequences, roughly 40% seen once. Source material: blood. These receptors all stem from a woman aged 18-30 years in good health. Each CDR3 is given without its conserved first and last residue.

TRBV25-1 | ASCRGGDTEAF
TRBV10-3 | AISGQGESSPLH
TRBV10-3 | ASDQGTNYGYT
TRBV27 | ASSLEPPGGYEQY
TRBV28 | ASSLSTARPLGTGELF
TRBV4-2 | ASSQDGGASSYEQY
TRBV27 | ASSLGPAQEAF
TRBV6-1 | ASSEVLQGNQPQH
TRBV5-1 | ASSEAFGGSYEQY
TRBV9 | ASSVQGNEQF
TRBV28 | ASSRTGLGIDTQY
TRBV3-1 | ASSQWARGYEQY
TRBV3-1 | ASSQGPLRANEKLF
TRBV5-1 | ASSSDRLQETQY
TRBV5-1 | ASTRDRANYGYT
TRBV4-1 | ASSRDINRVSGNTIY
TRBV27 | ASRRAGVLDEQY
TRBV15 | ATSKVGVRVSYEQY